This entry lists 6 T cell receptor beta chains sequenced from one sample in a study of T cell changes during pregnancy in multiple sclerosis. The assay was immunoSEQ multiplex PCR, and TCRdb's table has in-frame clones only and misses some. This table holds almost 50,000 clones, roughly 94% found once. The starting material was CD4+ T cells from peripheral blood mononuclear cells, obtained in the third trimester of pregnancy. The receptors originated from a female donor with multiple sclerosis, enrolled in a pregnancy study.

This chain connects TRBV6-1 to TRBJ2-5; a weak D match, TRBD1 (6 bases). V was trimmed by 1 base and J by 2 bases, leaving 11 bases between them. CDR1 is MNHNS, CDR2 SASEGT, per germline. The CDR3 loop spans 15 amino acids. The CDR3 nucleotides are TGTGCCAGCAGTGAAGTCGGACAGTCTCAAGAGACCCAGTACTTC. Amino acid sequence: CASSEVGQSQETQYF.

The chain is built from TRBV5-6 and TRBJ2-3; 11 bases line up with TRBD2. Germline assignment: CDR1 SGHDT and CDR2 YYEEEE. V shed 3 bases, J shed 3 bases, and the junction held 9 bases outside the gene matches. This CDR3 has 17 residues. This CDR3 reads CASSWGLAGGTTDTQYF. Written as DNA, the CDR3 is TGTGCCAGCAGCTGGGGGCTAGCGGGAGGTACTACAGATACGCAGTATTTT.

The chain links TRBV11-2 to TRBJ2-6; TRBD2 matches 7 bases. Germline CDR1 reads SGHAT; CDR2 reads FQNNGV. V trimming: 1 base; J trimming: 0 bases; junction bases outside the gene matches: 6. This CDR3 comprises 18 residues. The CDR3 protein is CASSLGRAGSSGANVLTF. The CDR3 DNA reads as TGTGCCAGCAGCTTAGGGCGAGCGGGAAGCTCTGGGGCCAACGTCCTGACTTTC.

Concerning this clone itself: An end of the junction differs from the germline gene, which may be a read error. This chain links TRBV5-4 with TRBJ2-7; tentatively, D is TRBD2 (5 bases). Germline CDR1 is SGHNT and CDR2 is YYREEE (reference sequence). The CDR3 length is 14 residues. CDR3 in DNA: TGTGCCACCAGCCGCCCGGACTCCTTTGCCGAGCAGTACTTC. Translated, it gives CATSRPDSFAEQYF.

The rearrangement uses TRBV7-6 and TRBJ1-5; 9 bases align to TRBD1. The CDR3 length is 14 residues. Looked up from germline, CDR1 is SGHVS and CDR2 is FNYEAQ. V lost 7 bases to trimming and J lost 7 bases; unmatched junction nucleotides: 8. The CDR3 sequence: CASTGQGSPQPQHF. The CDR3 nucleotides are TGTGCCAGCACTGGACAGGGGTCCCCCCAGCCCCAGCATTTT.

This chain uses TRBV19 with TRBJ2-6, with 9 nucleotides matching TRBD1. Per the germline V gene, CDR1 is LNHDA and CDR2 is SQIVND (reference sequence). This CDR3 has 19 amino acids. J gave up 0 bases and V 5 bases, and 11 bases lay outside the gene matches. The CDR3 region is CASSLRGTGSNSGANVLTF. In nucleotides, the CDR3 is TGTGCCAGTAGTCTTCGGGGGACAGGGAGCAACTCTGGGGCCAACGTCCTGACTTTC. The whole variable domain, filled in from reference TRBV19 and TRBJ2-6, reads DGGITQSPKYLFRKEGQNVTLSCEQNLNHDAMYWYRQDPGQGLRLIYYSQIVNDFQKGDIAEGYSVSREKKESFPLTVTSAQKNPTAFYLCASSLRGTGSNSGANVLTFGAGSRLTVL.